This TCR beta chain came from a study of cytomegalovirus exposure and HLA in healthy donors. Study-wide points: DRB1 had the most TCR associations and HLA-C the fewest, a later analysis found, with rates varying by HLA locus.

Note on this clone: Its antigen remains unidentified.

Sampled while nominally healthy, donors likely had unrecorded immune exposures. 60 Vbeta and 13 Jbeta primers were used in PCR. Libraries were prepared by immunoSEQ multiplex PCR; TCRdb keeps only in-frame clonotypes and omits some of them. Its table lists around 200,000 clones. The sample was PBMCs. The clonotype comes from a woman in her 30s in good health and CMV-seropositive.

The CDR3 DNA sequence: TGTGCCAGCAGCTCTCAAACCATCCGGGCTTTCTTT. Protein sequence: CASSSQTIRAFF. This sequence joins TRBV7-2 and TRBJ1-1; D call uncertain. V was cut by 4 bases and J by 11 bases, with 14 bases left in between. From germline, CDR1 is SGHTA and CDR2 FQGNSA. The CDR3 totals 12 residues.